The 4 T cell receptor beta chains presented below share a single source sample, sequenced in a study of blood T cell repertoires in COVID-19. Generated by immunoSEQ multiplex PCR, the TCRdb table keeps only in-frame clones and is missing some. Among about 190,000 clones listed, 83% were seen once. Sample: peripheral blood. These receptors all stem from a woman between 35 and 50 years old with acute or convalescent COVID-19.

This clone was recorded only once. The V call is TRBV2, the J call TRBJ2-6, with a possible D match to TRBD1 (5 bases). This CDR3 region has 18 residues. Trimming stripped 3 bases from V and 0 bases from J, with 15 bases between. CDR1 and CDR2 (germline): SNHLY, FYNNEI. The CDR3 reads CASSEDRQTSSGANVLTF. Here the CDR3 DNA reads TGTGCCAGCAGTGAGGACCGACAGACAAGCTCTGGGGCCAACGTCCTGACTTTC.

This chain links TRBV28 with TRBJ2-7; no clear D gene. Germline V gene sequence: CDR1 MDHEN, CDR2 SYDVKM. Trimming took off 3 bases at V and 4 bases at J, with 7 bases between the two ends. CDR3 length: 12 residues. The CDR3 nucleotides are TGTGCCAGCAGTTTTTCGCAGTACGAGCAGTACTTC. Amino acid sequence: CASSFSQYEQYF.

The chain is built from TRBV12-3 or TRBV12-4 and TRBJ1-5; weak D call: TRBD1 (6 bases). CDR3 length: 13 amino acids. Trimming pared 8 bases from V and 5 bases from J, leaving 13 bases between. Here the CDR3 reads CASLGGQHQPQHF. Written as DNA, the CDR3 is TGTGCCAGCCTAGGGGGACAACATCAGCCCCAGCATTTT.

The V call is TRBV5-1, the J call TRBJ1-1, with D possibly TRBD1 on 6 matching bases. V dropped 0 bases and J dropped 6 bases, with 12 bases sitting between them. This CDR3 has 14 residues. Looked up from germline, CDR1 is SGHRS and CDR2 is YFSETQ. CDR3 DNA: TGCGCCAGCAGCTTGGAACAGGGTATCCCTGAAGCTTTCTTT. This encodes CASSLEQGIPEAFF.